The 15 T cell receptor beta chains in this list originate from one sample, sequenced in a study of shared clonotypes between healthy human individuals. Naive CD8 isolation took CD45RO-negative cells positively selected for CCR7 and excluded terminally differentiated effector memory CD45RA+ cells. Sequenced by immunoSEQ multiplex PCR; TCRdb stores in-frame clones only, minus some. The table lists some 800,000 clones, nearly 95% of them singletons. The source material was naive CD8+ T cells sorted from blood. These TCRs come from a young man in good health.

DNA of the CDR3: TGTGCCAGCAGTCACGTAGCCGGGACTAGCTCTCCCAATGAGCAGTTCTTC. Residues: CASSHVAGTSSPNEQFF. J is TRBJ2-1 and V is TRBV7-9; 9 bases map to TRBD2. This CDR3 is built from 17 residues. After removal of 6 bases from V and 6 bases from J, the junction contained 15 bases not matched to a gene. CDR1 is SEHNR and CDR2 is FQNEAQ in the germline V gene (reference sequence).

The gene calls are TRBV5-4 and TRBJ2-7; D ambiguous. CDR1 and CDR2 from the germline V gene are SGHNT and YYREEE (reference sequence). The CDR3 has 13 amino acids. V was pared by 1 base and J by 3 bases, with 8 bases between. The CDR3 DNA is TGTGCCAGCAGCTTGCAGGAGAACTACGAGCAGTACTTC. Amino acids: CASSLQENYEQYF.

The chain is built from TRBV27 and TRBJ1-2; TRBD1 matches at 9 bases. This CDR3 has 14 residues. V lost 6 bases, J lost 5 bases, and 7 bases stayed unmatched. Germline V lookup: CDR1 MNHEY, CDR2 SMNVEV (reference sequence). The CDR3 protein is CASSQTGTGYGYTF. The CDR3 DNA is TGTGCCAGCAGCCAAACCGGGACAGGGTATGGCTACACCTTC.

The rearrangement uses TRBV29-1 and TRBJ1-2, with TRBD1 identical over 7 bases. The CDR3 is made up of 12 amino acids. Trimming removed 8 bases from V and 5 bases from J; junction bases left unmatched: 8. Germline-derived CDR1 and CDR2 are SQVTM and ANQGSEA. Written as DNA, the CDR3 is TGCAGCACACAAGACAGGGCGTATGGCTACACCTTC. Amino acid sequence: CSTQDRAYGYTF.

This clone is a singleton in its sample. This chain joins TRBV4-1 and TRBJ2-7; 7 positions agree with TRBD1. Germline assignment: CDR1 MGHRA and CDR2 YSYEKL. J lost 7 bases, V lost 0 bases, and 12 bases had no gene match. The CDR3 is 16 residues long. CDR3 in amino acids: CASSQEGTAPAGEQYF. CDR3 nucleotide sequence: TGCGCCAGCAGCCAAGAGGGGACAGCCCCGGCGGGTGAGCAGTACTTC.

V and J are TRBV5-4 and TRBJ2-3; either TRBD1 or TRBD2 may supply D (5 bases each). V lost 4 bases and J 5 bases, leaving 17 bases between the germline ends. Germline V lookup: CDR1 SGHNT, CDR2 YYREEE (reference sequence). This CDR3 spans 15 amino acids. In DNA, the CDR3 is TGTGCCAGCAGCCCCCTGGGACCGGCGGGAGATACGCAGTATTTT. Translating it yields CASSPLGPAGDTQYF.

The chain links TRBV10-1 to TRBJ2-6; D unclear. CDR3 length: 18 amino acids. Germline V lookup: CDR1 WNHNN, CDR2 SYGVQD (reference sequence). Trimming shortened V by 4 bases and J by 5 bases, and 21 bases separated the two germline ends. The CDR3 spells CASSVIASAQSRANVLTF. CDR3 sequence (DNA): TGCGCCAGCAGTGTGATAGCAAGCGCACAAAGTCGGGCCAACGTCCTGACTTTC.

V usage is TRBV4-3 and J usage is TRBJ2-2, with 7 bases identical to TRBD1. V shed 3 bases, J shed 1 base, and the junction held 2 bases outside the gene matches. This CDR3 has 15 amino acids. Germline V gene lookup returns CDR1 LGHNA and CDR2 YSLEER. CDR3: CASSQGQRNTGELFF. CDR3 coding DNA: TGCGCCAGCAGCCAGGGACAGAGGAACACCGGGGAGCTGTTTTTT.

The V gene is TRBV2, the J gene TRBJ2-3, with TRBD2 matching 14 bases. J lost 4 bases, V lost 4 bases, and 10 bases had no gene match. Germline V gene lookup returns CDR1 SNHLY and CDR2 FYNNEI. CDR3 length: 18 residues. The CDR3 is CASSGAGTSGSLADTQYF. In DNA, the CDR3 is TGTGCCAGCAGTGGGGCCGGGACTAGCGGGAGTCTCGCAGATACGCAGTATTTT.

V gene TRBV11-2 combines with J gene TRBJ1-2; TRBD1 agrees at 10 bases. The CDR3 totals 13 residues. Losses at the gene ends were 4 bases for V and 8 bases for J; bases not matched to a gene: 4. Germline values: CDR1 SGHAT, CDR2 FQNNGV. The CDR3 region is CASSSGTGDGYTF. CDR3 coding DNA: TGTGCCAGCAGCTCCGGGACAGGGGACGGCTACACCTTC. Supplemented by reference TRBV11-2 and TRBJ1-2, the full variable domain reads EAGVAQSPRYKIIEKRQSVAFWCNPISGHATLYWYQQILGQGPKLLIQFQNNGVVDDSQLPKDRFSAERLKGVDSTLKIQPAKLEDSAVYLCASSSGTGDGYTFGSGTRLTVV.

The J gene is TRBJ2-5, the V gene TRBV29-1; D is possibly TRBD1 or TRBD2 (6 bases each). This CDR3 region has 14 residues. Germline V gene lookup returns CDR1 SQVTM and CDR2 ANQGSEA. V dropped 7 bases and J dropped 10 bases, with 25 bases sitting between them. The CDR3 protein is CSAELTGDTGVQYF. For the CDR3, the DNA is TGCAGCGCAGAACTGACGGGGGACACGGGGGTCCAGTACTTC.

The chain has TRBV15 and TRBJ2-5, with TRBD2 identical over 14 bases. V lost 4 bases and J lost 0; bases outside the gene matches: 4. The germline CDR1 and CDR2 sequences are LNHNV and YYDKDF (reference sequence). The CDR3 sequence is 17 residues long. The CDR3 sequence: CATSTGLAGVYQETQYF. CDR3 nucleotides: TGTGCCACCAGCACGGGACTAGCGGGAGTGTACCAAGAGACCCAGTACTTC.

The CDR3 DNA reads as TGTGCCAGCAGTTTAGGGGGGAGCGGAGCGGATACGCAGTATTTT. Translating it yields CASSLGGSGADTQYF. The genes are TRBV27 and TRBJ2-3, with D perhaps TRBD2 (6 bases). The CDR3 has 15 amino acids. Germline-derived CDR1 and CDR2 are MNHEY and SMNVEV (reference sequence). Between the trimmed V and J ends, which lost 2 bases and 6 bases, there was a span of 15 bases.

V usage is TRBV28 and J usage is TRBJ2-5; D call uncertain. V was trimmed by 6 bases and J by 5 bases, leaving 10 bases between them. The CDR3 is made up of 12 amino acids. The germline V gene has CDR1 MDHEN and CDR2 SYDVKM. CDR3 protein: CASRPVEETQYF. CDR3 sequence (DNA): TGTGCCAGCAGACCGGTTGAGGAGACCCAGTACTTC.

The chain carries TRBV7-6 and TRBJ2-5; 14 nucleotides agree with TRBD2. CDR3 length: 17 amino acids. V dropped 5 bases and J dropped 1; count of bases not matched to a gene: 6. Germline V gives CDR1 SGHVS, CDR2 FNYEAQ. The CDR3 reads CASSSATSGRVQETQYF. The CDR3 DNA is TGTGCCAGCAGCAGCGCGACTAGCGGGAGGGTCCAAGAGACCCAGTACTTC.